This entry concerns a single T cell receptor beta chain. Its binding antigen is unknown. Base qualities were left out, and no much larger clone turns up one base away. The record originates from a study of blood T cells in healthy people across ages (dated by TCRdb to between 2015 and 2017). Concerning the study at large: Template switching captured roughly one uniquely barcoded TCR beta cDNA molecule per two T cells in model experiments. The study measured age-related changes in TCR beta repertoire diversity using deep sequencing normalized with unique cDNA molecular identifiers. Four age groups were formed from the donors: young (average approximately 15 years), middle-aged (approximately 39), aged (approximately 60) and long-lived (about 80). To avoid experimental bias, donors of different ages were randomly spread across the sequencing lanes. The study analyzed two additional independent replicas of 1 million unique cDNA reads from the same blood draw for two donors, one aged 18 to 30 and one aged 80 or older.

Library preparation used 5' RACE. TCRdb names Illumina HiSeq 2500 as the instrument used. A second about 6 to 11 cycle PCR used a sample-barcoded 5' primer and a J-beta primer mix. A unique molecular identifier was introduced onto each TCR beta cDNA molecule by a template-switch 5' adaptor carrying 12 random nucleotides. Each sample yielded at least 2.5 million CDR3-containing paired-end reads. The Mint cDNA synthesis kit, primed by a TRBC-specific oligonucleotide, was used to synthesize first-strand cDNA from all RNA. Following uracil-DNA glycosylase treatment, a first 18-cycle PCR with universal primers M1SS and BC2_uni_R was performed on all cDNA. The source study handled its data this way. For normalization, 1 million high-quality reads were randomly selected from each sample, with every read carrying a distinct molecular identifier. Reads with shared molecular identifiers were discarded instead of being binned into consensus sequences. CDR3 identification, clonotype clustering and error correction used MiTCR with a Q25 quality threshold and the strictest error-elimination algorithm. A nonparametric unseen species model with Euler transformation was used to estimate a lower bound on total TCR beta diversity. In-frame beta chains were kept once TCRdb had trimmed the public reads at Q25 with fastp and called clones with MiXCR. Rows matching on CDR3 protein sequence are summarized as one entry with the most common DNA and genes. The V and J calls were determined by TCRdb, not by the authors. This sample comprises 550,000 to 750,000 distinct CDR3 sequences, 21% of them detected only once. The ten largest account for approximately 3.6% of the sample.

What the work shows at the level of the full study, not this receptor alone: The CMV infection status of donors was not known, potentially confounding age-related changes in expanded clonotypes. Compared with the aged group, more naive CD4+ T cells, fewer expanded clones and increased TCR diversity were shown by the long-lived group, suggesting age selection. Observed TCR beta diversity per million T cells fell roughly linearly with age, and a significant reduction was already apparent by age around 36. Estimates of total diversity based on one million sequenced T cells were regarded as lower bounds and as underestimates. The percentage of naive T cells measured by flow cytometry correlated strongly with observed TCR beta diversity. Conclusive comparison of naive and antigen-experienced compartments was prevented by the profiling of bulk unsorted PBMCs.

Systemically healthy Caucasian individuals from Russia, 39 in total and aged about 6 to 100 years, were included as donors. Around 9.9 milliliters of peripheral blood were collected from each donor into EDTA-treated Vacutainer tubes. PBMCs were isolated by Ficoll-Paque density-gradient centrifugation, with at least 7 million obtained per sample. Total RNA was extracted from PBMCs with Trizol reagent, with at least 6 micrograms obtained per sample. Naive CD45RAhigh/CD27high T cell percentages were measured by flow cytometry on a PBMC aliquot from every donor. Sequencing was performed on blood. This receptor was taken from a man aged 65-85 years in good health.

This receptor has the CDR3 CASSSLSGQGGYEQYF. At the DNA level, the sequence is TGTGCCAGCAGCTCCCTTTCCGGACAGGGGGGCTACGAGCAGTACTTC. This chain is built from TRBV7-9 and TRBJ2-7; the junction holds 10 bases that match TRBD1. The cysteine opens and the phenylalanine closes a CDR3 of 16 amino acids. This entry keeps only the CDR3 DNA: 48 bases, framed from base 1. The germline V gene (reference sequence) sets CDR1 to SEHNR and CDR2 to FQNEAQ. Germline trimming: 4 bases from V, 3 bases from J; junction bases outside gene matches: 9.